This T cell receptor beta chain was profiled in a study of identifying expanded T cells in peripheral blood. Notes on the study in general: Clone count variance between approximately two-week samples rose with total template count. Over approximately two and four weeks, about 16 and 20 clones changed, versus around 1.2 between replicates.

The assay was immunoSEQ multiplex PCR, and TCRdb's table has in-frame clones only and misses some. The data show some 120,000 clones, approximately 84% seen once. Regarding this clone: Its antigen is as yet unknown.

The sequenced sample was blood. This clonotype originated in a person aged 18 to 70 in good health.

CDR3: CASSLLDGSSGANVLTF. CDR3 coding DNA: TGTGCCAGCAGCTTACTGGACGGCAGCTCTGGGGCCAACGTCCTGACTTTC. The genes are TRBV7-9 and TRBJ2-6; D is unclear. The V gene lost 2 bases and the J gene lost 0 bases, with 11 bases spanning the gap. CDR1 is SEHNR, CDR2 FQNEAQ, per germline (reference sequence). This CDR3 contains 17 residues. Combining the CDR3 with reference TRBV7-9 and TRBJ2-6 gives the whole variable domain DTGVSQNPRHKITKRGQNVTFRCDPISEHNRLYWYRQTLGQGPEFLTYFQNEAQLEKSRLLSDRFSAERPKGSFSTLEIQRTEQGDSAMYLCASSLLDGSSGANVLTFGAGSRLTVL.